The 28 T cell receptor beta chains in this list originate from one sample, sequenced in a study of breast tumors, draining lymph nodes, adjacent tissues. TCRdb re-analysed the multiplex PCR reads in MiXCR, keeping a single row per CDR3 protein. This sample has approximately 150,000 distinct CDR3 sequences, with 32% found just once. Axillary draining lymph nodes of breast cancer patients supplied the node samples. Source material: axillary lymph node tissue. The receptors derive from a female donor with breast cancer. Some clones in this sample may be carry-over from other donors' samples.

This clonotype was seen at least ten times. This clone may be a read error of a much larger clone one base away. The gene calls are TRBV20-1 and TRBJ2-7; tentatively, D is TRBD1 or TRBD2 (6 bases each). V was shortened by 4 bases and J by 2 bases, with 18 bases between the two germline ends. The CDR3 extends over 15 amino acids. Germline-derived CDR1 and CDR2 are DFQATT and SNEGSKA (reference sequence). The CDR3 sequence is CSAISPGAGAYEQYF. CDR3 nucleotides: TGCAGTGCTATATCCCCGGGGGCCGGCGCCTACGAGCAGTACTTC.

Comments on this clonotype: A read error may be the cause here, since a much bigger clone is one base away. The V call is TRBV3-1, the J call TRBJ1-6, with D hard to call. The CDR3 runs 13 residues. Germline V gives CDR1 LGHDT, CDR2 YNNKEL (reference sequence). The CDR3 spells CASRKGDNSPHHF. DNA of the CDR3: TGTGCCAGCAGAAAGGGAGATAATTCACCCCACCACTTT.

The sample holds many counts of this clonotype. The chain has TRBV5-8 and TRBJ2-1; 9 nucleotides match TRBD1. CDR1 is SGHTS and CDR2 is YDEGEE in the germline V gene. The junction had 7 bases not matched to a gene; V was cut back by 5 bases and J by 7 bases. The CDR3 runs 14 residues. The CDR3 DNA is TGTGCCAGCAGGCGGGACAGGGTTGAGAATGAGCAGTTCTTC. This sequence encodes CASRRDRVENEQFF.

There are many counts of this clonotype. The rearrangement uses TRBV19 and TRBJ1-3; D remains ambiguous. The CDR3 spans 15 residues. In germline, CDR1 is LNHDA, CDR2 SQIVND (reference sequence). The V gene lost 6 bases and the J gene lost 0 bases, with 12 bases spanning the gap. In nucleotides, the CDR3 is TGTGCCAGTAGAAGTAGGGCCGCCTCTGGAAACACCATATATTTT. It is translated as CASRSRAASGNTIYF.

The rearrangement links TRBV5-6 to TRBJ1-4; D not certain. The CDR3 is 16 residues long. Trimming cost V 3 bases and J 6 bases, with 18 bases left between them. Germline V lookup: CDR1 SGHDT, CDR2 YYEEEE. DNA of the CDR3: TGTGCCAGCAGCTCTTCTATCAGAGTTTGCCATGAAAAACTGTTTTTT. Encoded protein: CASSSSIRVCHEKLFF.

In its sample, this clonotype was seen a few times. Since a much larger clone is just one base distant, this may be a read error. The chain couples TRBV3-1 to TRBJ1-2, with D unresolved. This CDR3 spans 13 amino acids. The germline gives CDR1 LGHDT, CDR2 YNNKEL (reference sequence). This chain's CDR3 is CSSSQVGDYGYTF. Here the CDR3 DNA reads TGTTCCAGCAGCCAAGTCGGTGACTATGGCTACACCTTC.

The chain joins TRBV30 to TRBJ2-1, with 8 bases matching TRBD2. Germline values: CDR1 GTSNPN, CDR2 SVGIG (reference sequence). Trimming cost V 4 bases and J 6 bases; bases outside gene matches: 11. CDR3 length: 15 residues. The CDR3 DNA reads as TGTGCCTGGAAATGTATAGGGGGACTAGTCAATGAGCAGTTCTTC. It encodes CAWKCIGGLVNEQFF.

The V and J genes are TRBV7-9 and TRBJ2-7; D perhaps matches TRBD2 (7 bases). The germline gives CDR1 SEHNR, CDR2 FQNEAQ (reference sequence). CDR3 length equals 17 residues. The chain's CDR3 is CASSLEGGGGASYEQCV. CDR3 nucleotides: TGTGCCAGCAGCTTAGAAGGGGGAGGGGGGGCCTCCTACGAGCAGTGCGTC.

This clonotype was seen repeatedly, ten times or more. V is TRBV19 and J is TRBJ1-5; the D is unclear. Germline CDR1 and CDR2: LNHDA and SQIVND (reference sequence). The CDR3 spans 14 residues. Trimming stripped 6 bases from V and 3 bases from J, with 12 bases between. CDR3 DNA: TGTGCCAGTAGGAGAAGGGAATCCAATCAGCCCCAGCATTTT. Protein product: CASRRRESNQPQHF.

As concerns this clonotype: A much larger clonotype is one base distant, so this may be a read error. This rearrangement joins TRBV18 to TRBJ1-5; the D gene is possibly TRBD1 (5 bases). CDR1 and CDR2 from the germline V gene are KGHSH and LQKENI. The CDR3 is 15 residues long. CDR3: CASSPLSGGNRPQHF. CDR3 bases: TGTGCCAGCTCACCCCTAAGCGGGGGTAATCGGCCCCAGCATTTT.

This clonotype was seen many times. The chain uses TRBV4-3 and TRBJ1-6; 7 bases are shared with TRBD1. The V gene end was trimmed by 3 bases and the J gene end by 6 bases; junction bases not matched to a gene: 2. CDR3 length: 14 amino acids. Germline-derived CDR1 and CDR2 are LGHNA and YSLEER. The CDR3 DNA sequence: TGCGCCAGCAGCCAGACAGGGATTAATTCACCCCTCCACTTT. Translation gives CASSQTGINSPLHF.

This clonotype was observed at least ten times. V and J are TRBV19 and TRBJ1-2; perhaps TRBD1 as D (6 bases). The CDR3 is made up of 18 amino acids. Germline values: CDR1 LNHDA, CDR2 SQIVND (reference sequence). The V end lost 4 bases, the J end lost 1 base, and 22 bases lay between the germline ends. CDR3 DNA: TGTGCCAGTAGTAGGGCCGTCGGGGGGCCTCAGAATAACTATGGCTACACCTTC. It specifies CASSRAVGGPQNNYGYTF.

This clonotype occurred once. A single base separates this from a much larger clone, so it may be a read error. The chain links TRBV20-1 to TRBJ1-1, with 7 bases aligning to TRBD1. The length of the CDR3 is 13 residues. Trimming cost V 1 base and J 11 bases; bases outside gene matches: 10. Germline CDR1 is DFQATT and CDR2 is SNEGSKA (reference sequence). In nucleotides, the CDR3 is TGCAGTGCTAGAGGGCAGGGGGGGATCCCCGCTTTCTTT. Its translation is CSARGQGGIPAFF.

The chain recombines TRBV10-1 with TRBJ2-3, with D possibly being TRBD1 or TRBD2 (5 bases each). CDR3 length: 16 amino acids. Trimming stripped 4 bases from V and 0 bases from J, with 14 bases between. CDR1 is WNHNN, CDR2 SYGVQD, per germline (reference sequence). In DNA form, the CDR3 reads TGCGCCAGCAGTGGGGACCCTACCAAAAGCACAGATACGCAGTATTTT. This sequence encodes CASSGDPTKSTDTQYF.

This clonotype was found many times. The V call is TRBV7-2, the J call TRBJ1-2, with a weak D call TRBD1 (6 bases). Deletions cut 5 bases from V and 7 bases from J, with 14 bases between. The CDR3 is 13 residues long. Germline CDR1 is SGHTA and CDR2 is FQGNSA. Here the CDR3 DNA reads TGTGCCAGCAGCACCGACATAGGGGGTGGCTACACCTTC. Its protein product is CASSTDIGGGYTF.

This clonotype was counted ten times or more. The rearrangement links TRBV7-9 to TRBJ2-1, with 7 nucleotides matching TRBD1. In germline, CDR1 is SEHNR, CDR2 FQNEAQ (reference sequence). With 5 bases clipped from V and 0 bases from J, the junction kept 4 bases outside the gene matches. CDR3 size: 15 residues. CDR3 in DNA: TGTGCCAGCAGCCCGCCAGGGGGCTCCTACAATGAGCAGTTCTTC. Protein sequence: CASSPPGGSYNEQFF.

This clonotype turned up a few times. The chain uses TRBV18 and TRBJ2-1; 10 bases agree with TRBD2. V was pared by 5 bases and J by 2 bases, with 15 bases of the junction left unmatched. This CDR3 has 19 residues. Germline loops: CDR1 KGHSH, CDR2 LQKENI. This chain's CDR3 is CASSSTLSGGAGAYNEQFF. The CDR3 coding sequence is TGTGCCAGCTCATCTACCCTCAGCGGGGGGGCCGGGGCCTACAATGAGCAGTTCTTC.

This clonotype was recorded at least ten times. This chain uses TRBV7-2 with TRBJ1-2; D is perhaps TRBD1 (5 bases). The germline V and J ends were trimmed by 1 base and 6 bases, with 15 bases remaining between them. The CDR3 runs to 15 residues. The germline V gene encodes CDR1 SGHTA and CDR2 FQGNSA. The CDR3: CASSLGMGPIDGYTF. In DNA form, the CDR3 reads TGTGCCAGCAGCTTAGGGATGGGGCCCATTGATGGCTACACCTTC.

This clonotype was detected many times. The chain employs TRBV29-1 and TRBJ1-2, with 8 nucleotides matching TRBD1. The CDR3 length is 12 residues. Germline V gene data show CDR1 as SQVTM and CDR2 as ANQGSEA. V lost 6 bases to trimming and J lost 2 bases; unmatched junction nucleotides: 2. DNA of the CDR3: TGCAGCGTGAGACAGGGGAACTATGGCTACACCTTC. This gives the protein CSVRQGNYGYTF.

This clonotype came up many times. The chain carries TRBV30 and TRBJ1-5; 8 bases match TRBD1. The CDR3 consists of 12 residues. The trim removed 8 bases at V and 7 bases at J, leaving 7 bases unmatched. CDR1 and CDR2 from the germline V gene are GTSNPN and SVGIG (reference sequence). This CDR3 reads CASGQGGQPQHF. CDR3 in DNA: TGTGCCAGTGGACAGGGTGGCCAGCCCCAGCATTTT.

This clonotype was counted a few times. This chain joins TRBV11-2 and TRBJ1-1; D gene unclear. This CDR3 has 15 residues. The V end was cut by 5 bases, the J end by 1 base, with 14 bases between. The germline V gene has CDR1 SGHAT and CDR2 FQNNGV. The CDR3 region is CASSPSRVRNTEAFF. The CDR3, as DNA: TGTGCCAGCAGCCCTAGTAGGGTGCGGAACACTGAAGCTTTCTTT. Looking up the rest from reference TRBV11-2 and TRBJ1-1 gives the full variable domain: EAGVAQSPRYKIIEKRQSVAFWCNPISGHATLYWYQQILGQGPKLLIQFQNNGVVDDSQLPKDRFSAERLKGVDSTLKIQPAKLEDSAVYLCASSPSRVRNTEAFFGQGTRLTVV.

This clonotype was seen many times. CDR3 sequence: CASSRGGSGANVLTF. The DNA for the CDR3 is TGCGCCAGCAGCCGGGGCGGGTCTGGGGCCAACGTCCTGACTTTC. V and J are TRBV5-1 and TRBJ2-6; D is possibly TRBD1 or TRBD2 (5 bases each). This CDR3 spans 15 amino acids. The V end lost 4 bases, the J end lost 1 base, and 9 bases lay between the germline ends. Germline V gene lookup returns CDR1 SGHRS and CDR2 YFSETQ.

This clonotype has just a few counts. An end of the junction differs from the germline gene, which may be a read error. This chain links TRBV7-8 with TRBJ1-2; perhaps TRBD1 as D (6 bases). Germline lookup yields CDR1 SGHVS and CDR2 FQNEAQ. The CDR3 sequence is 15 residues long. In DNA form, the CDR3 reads TGTGCCAGCAGCCATCGGACAGAAGCTAACTATGGCTACCCCTTC. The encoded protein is CASSHRTEANYGYPF.

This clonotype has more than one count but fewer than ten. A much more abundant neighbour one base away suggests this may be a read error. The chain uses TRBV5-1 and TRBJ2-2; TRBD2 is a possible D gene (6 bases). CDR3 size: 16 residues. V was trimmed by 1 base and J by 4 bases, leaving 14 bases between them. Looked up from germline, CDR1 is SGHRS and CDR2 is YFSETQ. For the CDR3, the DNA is TGCGCCAGCAGCTTGATGCGGGGAAGTTTCACCGGGGAGCTGTTTTTT. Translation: CASSLMRGSFTGELFF.

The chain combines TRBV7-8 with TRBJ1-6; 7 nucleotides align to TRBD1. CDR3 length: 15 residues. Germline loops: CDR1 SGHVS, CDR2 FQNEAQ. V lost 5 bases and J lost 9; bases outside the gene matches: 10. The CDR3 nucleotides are TGTGCCAGCAGCAAAGACAGGGCCGGGGGTTCACCCCTCCACTTT. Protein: CASSKDRAGGSPLHF.

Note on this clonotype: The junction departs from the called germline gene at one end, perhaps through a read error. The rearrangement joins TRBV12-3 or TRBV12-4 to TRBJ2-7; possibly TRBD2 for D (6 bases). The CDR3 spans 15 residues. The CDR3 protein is CAGSLKRRASYEQYF. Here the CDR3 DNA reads TGTGCCGGCAGCCTCAAGAGGAGGGCTTCCTACGAGCAGTACTTC.

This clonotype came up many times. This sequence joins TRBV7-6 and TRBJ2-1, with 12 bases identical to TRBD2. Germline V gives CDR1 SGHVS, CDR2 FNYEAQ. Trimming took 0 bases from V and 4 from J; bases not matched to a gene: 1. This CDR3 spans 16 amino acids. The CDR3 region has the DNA TGTGCCAGCAGCTTAGCGGGGACTAGCGGGTACAATGAGCAGTTCTTC. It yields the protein CASSLAGTSGYNEQFF.

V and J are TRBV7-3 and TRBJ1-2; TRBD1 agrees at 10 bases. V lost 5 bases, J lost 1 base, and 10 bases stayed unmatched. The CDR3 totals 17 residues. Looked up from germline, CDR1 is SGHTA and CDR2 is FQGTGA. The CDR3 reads CASSPGTGVGGNYGYTF. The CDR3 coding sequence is TGTGCCAGCAGCCCCGGGACAGGGGTAGGGGGTAACTATGGCTACACCTTC.